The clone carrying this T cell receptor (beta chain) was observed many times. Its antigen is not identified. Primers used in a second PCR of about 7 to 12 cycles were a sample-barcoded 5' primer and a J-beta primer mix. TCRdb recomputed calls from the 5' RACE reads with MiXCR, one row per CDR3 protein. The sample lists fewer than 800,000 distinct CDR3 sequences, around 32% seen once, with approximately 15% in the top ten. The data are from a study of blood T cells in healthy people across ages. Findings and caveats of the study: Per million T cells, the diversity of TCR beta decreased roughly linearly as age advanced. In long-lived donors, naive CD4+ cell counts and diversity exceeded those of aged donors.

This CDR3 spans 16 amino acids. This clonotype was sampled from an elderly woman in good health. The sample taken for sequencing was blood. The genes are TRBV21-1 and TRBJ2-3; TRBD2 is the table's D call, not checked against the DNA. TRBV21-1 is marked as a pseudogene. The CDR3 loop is CASSNPVREGTDTQYF. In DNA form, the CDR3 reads TGTGCCAGCAGCAACCCGGTGAGGGAAGGCACAGATACGCAGTATTTT.